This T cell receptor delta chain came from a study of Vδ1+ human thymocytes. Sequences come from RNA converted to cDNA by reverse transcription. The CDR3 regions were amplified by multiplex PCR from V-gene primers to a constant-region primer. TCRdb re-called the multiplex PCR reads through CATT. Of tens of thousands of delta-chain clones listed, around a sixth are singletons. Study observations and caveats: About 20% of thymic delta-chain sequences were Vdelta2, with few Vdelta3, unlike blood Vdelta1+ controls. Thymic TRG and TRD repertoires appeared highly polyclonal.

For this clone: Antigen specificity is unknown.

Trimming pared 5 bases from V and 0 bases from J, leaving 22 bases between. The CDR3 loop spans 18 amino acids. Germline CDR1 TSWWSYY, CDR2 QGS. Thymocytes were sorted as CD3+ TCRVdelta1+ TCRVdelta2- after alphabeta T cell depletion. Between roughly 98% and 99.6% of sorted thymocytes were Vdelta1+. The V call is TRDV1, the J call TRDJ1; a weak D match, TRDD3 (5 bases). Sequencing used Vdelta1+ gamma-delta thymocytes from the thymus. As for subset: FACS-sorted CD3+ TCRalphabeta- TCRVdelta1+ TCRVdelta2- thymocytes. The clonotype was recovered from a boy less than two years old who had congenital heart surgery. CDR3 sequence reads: CALGRDMGTKTYTDKLIF. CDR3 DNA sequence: TGTGCTCTTGGGCGCGACATGGGGACTAAAACTTACACCGATAAACTCATCTTT.